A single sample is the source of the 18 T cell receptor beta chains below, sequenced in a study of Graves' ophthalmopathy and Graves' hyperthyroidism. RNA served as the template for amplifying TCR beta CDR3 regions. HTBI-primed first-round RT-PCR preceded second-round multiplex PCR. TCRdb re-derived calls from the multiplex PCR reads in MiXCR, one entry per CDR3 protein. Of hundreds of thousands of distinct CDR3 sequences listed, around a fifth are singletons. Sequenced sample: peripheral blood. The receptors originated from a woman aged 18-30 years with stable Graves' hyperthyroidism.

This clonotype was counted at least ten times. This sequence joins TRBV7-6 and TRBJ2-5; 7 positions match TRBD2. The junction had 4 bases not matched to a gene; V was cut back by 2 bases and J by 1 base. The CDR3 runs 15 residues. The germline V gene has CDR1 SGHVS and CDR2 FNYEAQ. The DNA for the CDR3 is TGTGCCAGCAGCTTAATTTTAGCGGGCCAAGAGACCCAGTACTTC. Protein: CASSLILAGQETQYF.

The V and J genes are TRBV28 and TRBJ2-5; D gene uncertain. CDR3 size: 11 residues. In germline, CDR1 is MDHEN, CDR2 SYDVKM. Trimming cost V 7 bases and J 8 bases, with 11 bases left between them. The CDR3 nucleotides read TGTGCCAGCATGGGATTCGAAACCCAGTACTTC. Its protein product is CASMGFETQYF.

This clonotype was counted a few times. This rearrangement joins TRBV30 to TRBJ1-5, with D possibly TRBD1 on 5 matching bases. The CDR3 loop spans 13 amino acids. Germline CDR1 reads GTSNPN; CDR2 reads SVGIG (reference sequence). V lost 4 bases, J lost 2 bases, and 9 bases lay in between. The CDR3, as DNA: TGTGCCTGGAATAGGGGTGGCAATCAGCCCCAGCATTTT. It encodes CAWNRGGNQPQHF.

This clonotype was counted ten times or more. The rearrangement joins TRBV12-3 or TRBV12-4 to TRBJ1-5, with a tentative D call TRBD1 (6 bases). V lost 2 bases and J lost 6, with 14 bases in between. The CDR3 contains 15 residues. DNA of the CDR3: TGTGCCAGCAGTTTACTAGGGGGGGCCACTCAGCCCCAGCATTTT. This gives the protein CASSLLGGATQPQHF.

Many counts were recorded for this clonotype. CDR3 nucleotide sequence: TGCAGTGCTAGACCTTTTGGACTAGCAGATACCGGGGAGCTGTTTTTT. Amino acid sequence: CSARPFGLADTGELFF. The V call is TRBV20-1, the J call TRBJ2-2; 8 nucleotides align to TRBD2. Looked up from germline, CDR1 is DFQATT and CDR2 is SNEGSKA (reference sequence). The V segment lost 2 bases and the J segment 5 bases; nucleotides outside the gene matches: 10. The CDR3 extends over 16 amino acids.

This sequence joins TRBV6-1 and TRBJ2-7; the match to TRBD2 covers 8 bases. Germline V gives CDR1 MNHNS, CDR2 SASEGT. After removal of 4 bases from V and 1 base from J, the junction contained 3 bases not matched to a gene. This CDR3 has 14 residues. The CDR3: CASSGLAQSYEQYF. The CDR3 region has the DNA TGTGCCAGCAGTGGACTAGCGCAGTCCTACGAGCAGTACTTC.

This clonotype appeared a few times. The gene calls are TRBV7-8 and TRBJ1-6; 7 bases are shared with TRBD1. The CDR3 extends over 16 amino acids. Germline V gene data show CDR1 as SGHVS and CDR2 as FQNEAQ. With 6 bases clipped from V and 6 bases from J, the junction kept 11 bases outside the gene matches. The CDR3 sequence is CASRKEGTAINSPLHF. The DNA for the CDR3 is TGTGCCAGCAGGAAAGAAGGGACAGCGATTAATTCACCCCTCCACTTT.

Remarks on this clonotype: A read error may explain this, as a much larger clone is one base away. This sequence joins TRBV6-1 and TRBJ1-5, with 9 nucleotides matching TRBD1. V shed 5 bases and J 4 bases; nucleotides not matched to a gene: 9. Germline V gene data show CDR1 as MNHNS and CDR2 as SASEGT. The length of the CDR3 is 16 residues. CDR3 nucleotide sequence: TGTGCCAGCAGTAAGTCCGGGACAGGGACAAATCAGCCCCAGCATTTT. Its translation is CASSKSGTGTNQPQHF.

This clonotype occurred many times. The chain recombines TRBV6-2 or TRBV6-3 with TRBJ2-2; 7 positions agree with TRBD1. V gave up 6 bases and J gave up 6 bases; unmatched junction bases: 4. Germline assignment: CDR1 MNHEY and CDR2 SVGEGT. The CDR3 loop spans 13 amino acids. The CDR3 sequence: CASRDGQAGELFF. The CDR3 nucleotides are TGTGCCAGCAGAGATGGACAGGCCGGGGAGCTGTTTTTT.

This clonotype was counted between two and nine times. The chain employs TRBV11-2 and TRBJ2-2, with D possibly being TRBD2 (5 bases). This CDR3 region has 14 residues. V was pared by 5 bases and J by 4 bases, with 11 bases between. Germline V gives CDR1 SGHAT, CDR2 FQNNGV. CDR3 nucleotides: TGTGCCAGCAGCCCTAGCCGGGTCACCGGGGAGCTGTTTTTT. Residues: CASSPSRVTGELFF.

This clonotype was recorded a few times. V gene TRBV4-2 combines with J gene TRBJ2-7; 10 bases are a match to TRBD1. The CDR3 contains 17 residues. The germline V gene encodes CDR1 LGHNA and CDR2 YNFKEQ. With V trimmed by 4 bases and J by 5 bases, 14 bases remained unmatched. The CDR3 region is CASSLRGWTGGRHEQYF. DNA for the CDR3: TGTGCCAGCAGCCTACGCGGGTGGACAGGGGGTCGCCACGAGCAGTACTTC.

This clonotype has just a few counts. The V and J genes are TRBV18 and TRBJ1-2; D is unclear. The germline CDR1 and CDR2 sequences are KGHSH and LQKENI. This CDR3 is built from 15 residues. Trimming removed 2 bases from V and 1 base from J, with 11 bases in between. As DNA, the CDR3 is TGTGCCAGCTCACCAGGGGTCTGGGATAACTATGGCTACACCTTC. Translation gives CASSPGVWDNYGYTF.

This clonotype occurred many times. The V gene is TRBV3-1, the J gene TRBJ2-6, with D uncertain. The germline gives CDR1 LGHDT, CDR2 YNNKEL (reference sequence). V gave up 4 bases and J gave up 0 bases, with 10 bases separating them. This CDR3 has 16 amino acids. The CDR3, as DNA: TGTGCCAGCAGCCGAGGACGGTCCTCTGGGGCCAACGTCCTGACTTTC. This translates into CASSRGRSSGANVLTF. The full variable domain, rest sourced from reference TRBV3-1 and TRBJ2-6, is DTAVSQTPKYLVTQMGNDKSIKCEQNLGHDTMYWYKQDSKKFLKIMFSYNNKELIINETVPNRFSPKSPDKAHLNLHINSLELGDSAVYFCASSRGRSSGANVLTFGAGSRLTVL.

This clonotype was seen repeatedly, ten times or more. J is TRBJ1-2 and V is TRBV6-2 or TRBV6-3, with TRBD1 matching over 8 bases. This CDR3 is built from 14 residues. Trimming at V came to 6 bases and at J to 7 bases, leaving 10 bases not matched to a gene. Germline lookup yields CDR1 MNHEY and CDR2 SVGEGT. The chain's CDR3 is CASRPAGTGGGYTF. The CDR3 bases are TGTGCCAGCAGACCCGCCGGGACAGGCGGTGGCTACACCTTC.

In DNA form, the CDR3 reads TGTGCCAGCAGTGAAGTTGACAGTCATCAGCCCCAGCATTTT. Translating gives CASSEVDSHQPQHF. This rearrangement joins TRBV6-1 to TRBJ1-5; a possible D gene is TRBD1 (5 bases). V was shortened by 1 base and J by 5 bases, with 9 bases between the two germline ends. The germline V gene has CDR1 MNHNS and CDR2 SASEGT. This CDR3 is 14 amino acids long.

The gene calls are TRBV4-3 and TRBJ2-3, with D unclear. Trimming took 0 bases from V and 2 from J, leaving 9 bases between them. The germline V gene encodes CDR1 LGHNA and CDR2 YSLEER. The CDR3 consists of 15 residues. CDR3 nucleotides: TGCGCCAGCAGCCAAGAGTCTCAATCCACAGATACGCAGTATTTT. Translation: CASSQESQSTDTQYF.

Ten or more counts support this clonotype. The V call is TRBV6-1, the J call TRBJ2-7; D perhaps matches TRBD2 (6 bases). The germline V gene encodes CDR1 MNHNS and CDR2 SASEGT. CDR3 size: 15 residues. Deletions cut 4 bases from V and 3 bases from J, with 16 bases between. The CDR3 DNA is TGTGCCAGCAGTGTGGCGACTAGTATTGTCTACGAGCAGTACTTC. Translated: CASSVATSIVYEQYF.

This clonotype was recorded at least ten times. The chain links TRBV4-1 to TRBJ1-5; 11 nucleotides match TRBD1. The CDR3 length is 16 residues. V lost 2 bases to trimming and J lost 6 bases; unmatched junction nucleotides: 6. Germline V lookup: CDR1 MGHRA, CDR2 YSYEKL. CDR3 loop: CASSQLGQGASQPQHF. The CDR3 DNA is TGCGCCAGCAGCCAATTAGGACAGGGGGCGTCTCAGCCCCAGCATTTT.